What follows are 3 T cell receptor beta chains derived from one specimen sequenced in a study of blood T cell repertoires in COVID-19. The method was immunoSEQ multiplex PCR; TCRdb's version includes in-frame clones alone and lacks a portion of them. Among over 400,000 clones listed, about 89% were seen once. The sample taken for sequencing was peripheral blood. The source is a woman aged 50 to 60 with COVID-19, enrolled during active disease.

V and J are TRBV6-6 and TRBJ2-3; TRBD1 aligns across 7 bases. There are 15 residues in the CDR3. J gave up 0 bases and V 7 bases, and 7 bases lay outside the gene matches. Germline CDR1 MNHNY, CDR2 SVGAGI (reference sequence). The CDR3 DNA reads TGTGCCAGCACCTGGGACAGAACAAGCACAGATACGCAGTATTTT. Translating it yields CASTWDRTSTDTQYF.

The gene calls are TRBV7-8 and TRBJ2-3, with 14 bases aligning to TRBD2. CDR1 is SGHVS and CDR2 is FQNEAQ in the germline V gene. The CDR3 is 17 amino acids. V dropped 4 bases and J dropped 2; count of bases not matched to a gene: 5. DNA of the CDR3: TGTGCCAGCAGCTCGGGACTAGCGGGGGCCCTCACAGATACGCAGTATTTT. It translates to CASSSGLAGALTDTQYF.

A single count supports this clone. The chain couples TRBV30 to TRBJ1-2; no reliable D call. V was cut by 2 bases and J by 13 bases, with 14 bases left in between. Germline CDR1 and CDR2: GTSNPN and SVGIG (reference sequence). This CDR3 spans 11 amino acids. Written as DNA, the CDR3 is TGTGCCTGGAGTTCGCGTTTGCACGTCACCTTC. This translates into CAWSSRLHVTF. The complete variable domain, with remaining parts taken from reference TRBV30 and TRBJ1-2, reads SQTIHQWPATLVQPVGSPLSLECTVEGTSNPNLYWYRQAAGRGLQLLFYSVGIGQISSEVPQNLSASRPQDRQFILSSKKLLLSDSGFYLCAWSSRLHVTFGSGTRLTVV.